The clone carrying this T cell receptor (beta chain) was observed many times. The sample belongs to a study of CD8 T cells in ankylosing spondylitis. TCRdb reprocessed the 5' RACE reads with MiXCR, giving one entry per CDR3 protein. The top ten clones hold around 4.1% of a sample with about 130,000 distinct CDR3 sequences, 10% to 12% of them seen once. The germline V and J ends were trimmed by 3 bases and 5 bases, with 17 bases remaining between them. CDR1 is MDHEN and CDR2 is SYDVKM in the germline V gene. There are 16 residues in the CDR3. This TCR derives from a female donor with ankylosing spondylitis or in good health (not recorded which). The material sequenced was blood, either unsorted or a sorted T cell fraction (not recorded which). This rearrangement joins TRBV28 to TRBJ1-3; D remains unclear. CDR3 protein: CASSFPRDMGRNTIYF. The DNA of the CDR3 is TGTGCCAGCAGTTTCCCCCGCGACATGGGTAGAAACACCATATATTTT.